Below are 3 T cell receptor beta chains sequenced from a single sample in a study of OX40 agonist ivuxolimab in advanced cancers. Generated by immunoSEQ multiplex PCR, the TCRdb table keeps only in-frame clones and is missing some. The sample records 98,000 or so clones, about 85% being singletons. The source material was CD4+ or CD8+ T cells sorted from blood, sampled in a trial of the OX40 agonist ivuxolimab. The receptor source for this set is an adult with an advanced solid tumor such as melanoma, head and neck, liver or kidney cancer.

The chain recombines TRBV12-5 with TRBJ2-1; 15 bases agree with TRBD2. V was pared by 2 bases and J by 9 bases, with 2 bases of the junction left unmatched. The CDR3 consists of 15 residues. Germline loops: CDR1 LGHNT, CDR2 FRNRAP. CDR3 sequence reads: CASGLRTSGRVEQFF. The CDR3 nucleotides read TGTGCTAGTGGTTTGAGGACTAGCGGGAGGGTTGAGCAGTTCTTC.

This clone has a single count. The chain uses TRBV18 and TRBJ2-4; D gene ambiguous. The germline gives CDR1 KGHSH, CDR2 LQKENI. V was clipped by 0 bases and J by 0 bases, with 6 bases between them. The CDR3 spans 15 residues. CDR3 in DNA: TGTGCCAGCTCACCACCTTCTCTAGCCAAAAACATTCAGTACTTC. Protein product: CASSPPSLAKNIQYF. Drawing the rest from reference TRBV18 and TRBJ2-4, the complete variable domain is NAGVMQNPRHLVRRRGQEARLRCSPMKGHSHVYWYRQLPEEGLKFMVYLQKENIIDESGMPKERFSAEFPKEGPSILRIQQVVRGDSAAYFCASSPPSLAKNIQYFGAGTRLSVL.

The chain combines TRBV27 with TRBJ1-4; D perhaps matches TRBD1 (6 bases). Trimming removed 0 bases from V and 7 bases from J, with 15 bases in between. This CDR3 has 16 residues. Germline V lookup: CDR1 MNHEY, CDR2 SMNVEV (reference sequence). CDR3 amino acids: CASSLSGQGLREKLFF. The DNA for the CDR3 is TGTGCCAGCAGTTTATCCGGGCAGGGGCTTCGTGAAAAACTGTTTTTT.